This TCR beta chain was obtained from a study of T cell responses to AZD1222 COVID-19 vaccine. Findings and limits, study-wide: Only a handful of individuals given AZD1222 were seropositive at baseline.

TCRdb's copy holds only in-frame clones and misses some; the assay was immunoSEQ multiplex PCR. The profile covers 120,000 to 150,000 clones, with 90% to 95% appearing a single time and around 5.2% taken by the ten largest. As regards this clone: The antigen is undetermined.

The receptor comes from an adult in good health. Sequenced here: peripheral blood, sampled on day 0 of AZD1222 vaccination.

CDR3 coding DNA: TGTGCCAGCAGCCAGACTAGCGGGAGGGCAAGGTCTGGGGCCAACGTCCTGACTTTC. Translating gives CASSQTSGRARSGANVLTF. The genes are TRBV5-4 and TRBJ2-6, with TRBD2 matching over 14 bases. CDR1 is SGHNT and CDR2 is YYREEE in the germline V gene (reference sequence). V was clipped by 4 bases and J by 1 base; unmatched bases: 7. The CDR3 has 19 amino acids.